The next 2 T cell receptor beta chains were all read from a single sample in a study of cytomegalovirus exposure and HLA in healthy donors. This PCR relied on a set of 60 Vbeta primers and 13 Jbeta primers. The table came from immunoSEQ multiplex PCR; TCRdb's copy has only in-frame clones and leaves some out. This table holds 90,000 to 150,000 clones, about three quarters found once. Sequenced sample: PBMCs. These TCRs come from a woman aged 25 to 39 in good health and CMV-seropositive.

The chain recombines TRBV7-2 with TRBJ1-3, with a possible D match to TRBD1 (5 bases). V dropped 3 bases and J dropped 2 bases, with 14 bases sitting between them. The germline V gene has CDR1 SGHTA and CDR2 FQGNSA. This CDR3 has 16 residues. DNA for the CDR3: TGTGCCAGCAGCTTCCGGAGGAGGGACGCTGGAAACACCATATATTTT. It is translated as CASSFRRRDAGNTIYF.

The V gene is TRBV5-1, the J gene TRBJ1-2; D ambiguous. The germline V and J ends were trimmed by 4 bases and 8 bases, with 12 bases remaining between them. Per the germline V gene, CDR1 is SGHRS and CDR2 is YFSETQ. The length of the CDR3 is 12 residues. The CDR3 is CASSQLDSGYTF. CDR3 nucleotide sequence: TGCGCCAGCAGCCAATTGGACTCCGGCTACACCTTC.